This T cell receptor beta chain stems from a study of long-term antiretroviral therapy in people with HIV. Concerning this clone itself: Its specificity is unknown.

Study results and limitations: The blood, collected between the mid-2000s and the late 2010s, was possibly taken under older ART regimens.

A v3.0 immunoSEQ assay was performed at survey level. Generated by immunoSEQ multiplex PCR, the TCRdb table keeps only in-frame clones and is missing some. The top ten clones hold 2.4% of a sample with 25,000 to 35,000 clones, roughly 96% of them seen once. CDR1 PRHDT and CDR2 FYEKMQ come from the germline V gene (reference sequence). After removal of 6 bases from V and 9 bases from J, the junction contained 16 bases not matched to a gene. There are 15 residues in the CDR3. This TCR was recovered from a man aged 25 to 40 with HIV. The specimen comprised unsorted PBMCs, sampled 6.5 to 6.9 years after starting antiretroviral therapy. This sequence joins TRBV13 and TRBJ2-7; 8 bases map to TRBD2. As DNA, the CDR3 is TGTGCCAGCAGGTCTCACGGGACTAGGGATTTAGGGCAGTACTTC. Amino acid sequence: CASRSHGTRDLGQYF.